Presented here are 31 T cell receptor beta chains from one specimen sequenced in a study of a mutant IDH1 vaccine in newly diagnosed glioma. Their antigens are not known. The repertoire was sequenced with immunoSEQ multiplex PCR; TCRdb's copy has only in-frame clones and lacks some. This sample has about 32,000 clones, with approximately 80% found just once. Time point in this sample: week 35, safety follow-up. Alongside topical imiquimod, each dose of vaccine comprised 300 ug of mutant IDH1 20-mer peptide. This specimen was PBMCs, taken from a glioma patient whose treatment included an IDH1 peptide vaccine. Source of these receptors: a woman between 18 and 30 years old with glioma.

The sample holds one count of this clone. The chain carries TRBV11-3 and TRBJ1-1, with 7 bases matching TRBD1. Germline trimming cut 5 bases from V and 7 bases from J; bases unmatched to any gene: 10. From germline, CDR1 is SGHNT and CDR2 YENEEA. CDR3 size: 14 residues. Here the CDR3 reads CASSKPGQGDEAFF. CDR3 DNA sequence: TGTGCCAGCAGCAAACCGGGGCAGGGGGATGAAGCTTTCTTT.

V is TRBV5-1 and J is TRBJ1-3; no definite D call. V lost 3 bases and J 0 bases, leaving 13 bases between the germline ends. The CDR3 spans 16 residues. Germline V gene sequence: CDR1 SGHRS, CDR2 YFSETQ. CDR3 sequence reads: CASSSIAGFSGNTIYF. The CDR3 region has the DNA TGCGCCAGCAGCTCCATTGCCGGGTTCTCTGGAAACACCATATATTTT.

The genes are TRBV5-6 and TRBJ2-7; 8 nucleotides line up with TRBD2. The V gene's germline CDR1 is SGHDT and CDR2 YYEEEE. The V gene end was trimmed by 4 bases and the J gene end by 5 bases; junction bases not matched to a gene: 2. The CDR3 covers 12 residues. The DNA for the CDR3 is TGTGCCAGCAGCCCCGGGGGGGACGAGCAGTACTTC. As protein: CASSPGGDEQYF. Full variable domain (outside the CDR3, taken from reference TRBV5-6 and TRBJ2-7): DAGVTQSPTHLIKTRGQQVTLRCSPKSGHDTVSWYQQALGQGPQFIFQYYEEEERQRGNFPDRFSGHQFPNYSSELNVNALLLGDSALYLCASSPGGDEQYFGPGTRLTVT.

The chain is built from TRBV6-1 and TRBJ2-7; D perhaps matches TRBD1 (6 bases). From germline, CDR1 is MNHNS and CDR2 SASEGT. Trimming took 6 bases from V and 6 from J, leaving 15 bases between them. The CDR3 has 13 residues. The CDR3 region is CASREPPGVEQYF. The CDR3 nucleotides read TGTGCCAGCAGGGAGCCCCCAGGGGTCGAGCAGTACTTC.

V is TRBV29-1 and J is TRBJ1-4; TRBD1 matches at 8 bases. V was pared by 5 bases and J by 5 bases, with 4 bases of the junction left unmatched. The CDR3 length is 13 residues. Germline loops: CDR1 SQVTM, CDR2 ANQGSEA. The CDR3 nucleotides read TGCAGCGTTCGGGACAGGAAGAATGAAAAACTGTTTTTT. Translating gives CSVRDRKNEKLFF.

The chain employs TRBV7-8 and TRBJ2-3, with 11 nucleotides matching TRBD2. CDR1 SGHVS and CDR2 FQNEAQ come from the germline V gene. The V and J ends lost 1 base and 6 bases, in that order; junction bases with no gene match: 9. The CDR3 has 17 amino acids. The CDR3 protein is CASSLELAGARWDTQYF. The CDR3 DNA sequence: TGTGCCAGCAGCTTAGAACTAGCGGGGGCCCGCTGGGATACGCAGTATTTT.

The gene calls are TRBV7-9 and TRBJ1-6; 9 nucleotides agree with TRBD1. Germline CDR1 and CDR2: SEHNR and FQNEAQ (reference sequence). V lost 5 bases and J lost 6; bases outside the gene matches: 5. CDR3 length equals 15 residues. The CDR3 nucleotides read TGTGCCAGCAGCGAAGGGACAGGGCGTAATTCACCCCTCCACTTT. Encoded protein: CASSEGTGRNSPLHF.

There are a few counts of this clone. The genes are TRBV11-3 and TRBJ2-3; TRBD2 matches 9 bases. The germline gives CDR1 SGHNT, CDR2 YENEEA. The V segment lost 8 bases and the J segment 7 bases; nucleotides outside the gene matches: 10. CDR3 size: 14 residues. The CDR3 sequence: CASVGGGASNTQYF. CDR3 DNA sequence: TGTGCCAGCGTTGGCGGGGGGGCCTCAAATACGCAGTATTTT.

In nucleotides, the CDR3 is TGTGCCATCAGTGGGTCGACGGGTAGCAATCAGCCCCAGCATTTT. This sequence encodes CAISGSTGSNQPQHF. V is TRBV10-3 and J is TRBJ1-5, with D unclear. V lost 4 bases, J lost 0 bases, and 10 bases lay in between. The CDR3 contains 15 residues. CDR1 and CDR2 (germline): ENHRY, SYGVKD.

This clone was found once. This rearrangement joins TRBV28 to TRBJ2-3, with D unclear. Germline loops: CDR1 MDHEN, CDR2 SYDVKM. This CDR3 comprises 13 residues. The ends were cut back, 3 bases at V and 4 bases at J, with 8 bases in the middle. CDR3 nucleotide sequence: TGTGCCAGCAGTTTTGTCAGACCAGATACGCAGTATTTT. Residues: CASSFVRPDTQYF.

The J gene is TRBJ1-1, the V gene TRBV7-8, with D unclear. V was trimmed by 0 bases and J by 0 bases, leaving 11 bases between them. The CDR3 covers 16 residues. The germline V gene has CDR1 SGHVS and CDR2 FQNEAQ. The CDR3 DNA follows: TGTGCCAGCAGCTTAGCGAGTGTAGGAGTGAACACTGAAGCTTTCTTT. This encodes CASSLASVGVNTEAFF.

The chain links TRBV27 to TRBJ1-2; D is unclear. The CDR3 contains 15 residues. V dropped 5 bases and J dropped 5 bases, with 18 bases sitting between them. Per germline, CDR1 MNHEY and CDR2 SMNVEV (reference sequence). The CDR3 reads CASSPSIIGQYGYTF. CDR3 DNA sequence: TGTGCCAGCAGTCCTTCGATAATCGGGCAGTATGGCTACACCTTC.

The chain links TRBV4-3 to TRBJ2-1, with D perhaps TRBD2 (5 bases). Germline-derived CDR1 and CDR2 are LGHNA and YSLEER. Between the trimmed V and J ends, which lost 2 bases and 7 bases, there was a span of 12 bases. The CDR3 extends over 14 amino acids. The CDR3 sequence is CASSQQLEVNEQFF. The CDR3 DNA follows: TGCGCCAGCAGCCAACAACTAGAGGTAAATGAGCAGTTCTTC.

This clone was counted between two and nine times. The CDR3 coding sequence is TGCGCCAGCAGCTTGGCCTTGGGGGGCCGGCGGGACACTGAAGCTTTCTTT. This translates into CASSLALGGRRDTEAFF. This chain links TRBV5-1 with TRBJ1-1; maybe TRBD1 (6 bases). CDR1 is SGHRS and CDR2 is YFSETQ in the germline V gene. Trimming removed 0 bases at V and 3 bases at J, with 18 bases between. The CDR3 has 17 residues.

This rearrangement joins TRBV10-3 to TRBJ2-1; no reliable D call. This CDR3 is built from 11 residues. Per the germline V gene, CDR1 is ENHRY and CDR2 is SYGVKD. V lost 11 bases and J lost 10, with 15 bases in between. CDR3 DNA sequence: TGTGCCGTCTCACACAGCGACGAGCAGTTCTTC. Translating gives CAVSHSDEQFF.

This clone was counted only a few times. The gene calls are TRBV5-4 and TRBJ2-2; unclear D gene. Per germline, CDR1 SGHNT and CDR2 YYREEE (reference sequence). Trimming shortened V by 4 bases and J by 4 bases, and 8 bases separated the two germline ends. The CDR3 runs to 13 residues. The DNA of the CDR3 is TGTGCCAGCAGCGGGTGGAGCACCGGGGAGCTGTTTTTT. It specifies CASSGWSTGELFF.

The CDR3 region has the DNA TGTGCCAGCAGCGTAGAGGATAGAAACACAGATACGCAGTATTTT. This codes for CASSVEDRNTDTQYF. This rearrangement joins TRBV9 to TRBJ2-3; no firm D call. Germline CDR1 and CDR2: SGDLS and YYNGEE. Trimming pared 0 bases from V and 2 bases from J, leaving 10 bases between. This CDR3 contains 15 residues.

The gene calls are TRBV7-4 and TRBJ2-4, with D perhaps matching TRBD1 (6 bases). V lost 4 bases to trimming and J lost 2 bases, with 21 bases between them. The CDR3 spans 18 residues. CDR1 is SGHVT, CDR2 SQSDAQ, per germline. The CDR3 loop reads CASSSEPGHRETKNIQYF. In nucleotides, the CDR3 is TGTGCCAGCAGCTCTGAACCGGGTCACAGGGAAACCAAAAACATTCAGTACTTC.

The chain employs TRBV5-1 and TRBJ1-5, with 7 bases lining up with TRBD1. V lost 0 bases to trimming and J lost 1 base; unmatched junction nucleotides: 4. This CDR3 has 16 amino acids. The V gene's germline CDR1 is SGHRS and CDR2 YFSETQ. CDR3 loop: CASSLGTGSSNQPQHF. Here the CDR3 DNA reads TGCGCCAGCAGCTTGGGGACAGGTTCGAGCAATCAGCCCCAGCATTTT.

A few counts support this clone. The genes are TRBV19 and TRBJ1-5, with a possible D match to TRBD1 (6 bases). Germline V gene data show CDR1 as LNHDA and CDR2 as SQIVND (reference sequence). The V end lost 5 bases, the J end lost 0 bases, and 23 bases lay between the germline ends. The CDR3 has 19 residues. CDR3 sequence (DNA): TGTGCCAGTAGTTCTGCGGCGGACAGTGGAATTTATAGCAATCAGCCCCAGCATTTT. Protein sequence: CASSSAADSGIYSNQPQHF.

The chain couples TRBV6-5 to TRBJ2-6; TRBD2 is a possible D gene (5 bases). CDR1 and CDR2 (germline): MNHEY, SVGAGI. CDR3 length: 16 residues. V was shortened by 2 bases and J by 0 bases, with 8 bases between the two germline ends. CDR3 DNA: TGTGCCAGCAGTTACCGCCGGGACTCTGGGGCCAACGTCCTGACTTTC. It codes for CASSYRRDSGANVLTF.

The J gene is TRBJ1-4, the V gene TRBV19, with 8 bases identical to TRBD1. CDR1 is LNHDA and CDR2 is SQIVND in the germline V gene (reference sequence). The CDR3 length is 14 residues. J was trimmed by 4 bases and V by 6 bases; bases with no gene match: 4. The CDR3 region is CASSDRGGNEKLFF. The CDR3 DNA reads TGTGCCAGTAGCGACAGGGGCGGTAATGAAAAACTGTTTTTT.

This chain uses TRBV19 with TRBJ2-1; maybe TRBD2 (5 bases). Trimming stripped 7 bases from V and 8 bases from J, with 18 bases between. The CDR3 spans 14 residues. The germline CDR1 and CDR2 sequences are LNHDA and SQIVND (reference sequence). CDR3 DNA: TGTGCCAGTAACCAAGCGGTACCCTGGGATGAGCAGTTCTTC. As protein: CASNQAVPWDEQFF.

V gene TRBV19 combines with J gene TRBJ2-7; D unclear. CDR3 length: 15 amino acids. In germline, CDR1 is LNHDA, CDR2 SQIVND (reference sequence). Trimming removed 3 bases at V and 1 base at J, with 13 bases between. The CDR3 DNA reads TGTGCCAGTAGTATGGGCCAGGACCTGTCCTACGAGCAGTACTTC. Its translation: CASSMGQDLSYEQYF.

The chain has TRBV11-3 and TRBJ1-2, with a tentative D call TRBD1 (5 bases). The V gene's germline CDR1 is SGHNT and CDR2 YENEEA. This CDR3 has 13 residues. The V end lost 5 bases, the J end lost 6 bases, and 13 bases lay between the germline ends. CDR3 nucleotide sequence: TGTGCCAGCAGCATTTACGCAGGGAATGGCTACACCTTC. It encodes CASSIYAGNGYTF. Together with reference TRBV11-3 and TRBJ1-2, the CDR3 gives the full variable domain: EAGVVQSPRYKIIEKKQPVAFWCNPISGHNTLYWYLQNLGQGPELLIRYENEEAVDDSQLPKDRFSAERLKGVDSTLKIQPAELGDSAVYLCASSIYAGNGYTFGSGTRLTVV.

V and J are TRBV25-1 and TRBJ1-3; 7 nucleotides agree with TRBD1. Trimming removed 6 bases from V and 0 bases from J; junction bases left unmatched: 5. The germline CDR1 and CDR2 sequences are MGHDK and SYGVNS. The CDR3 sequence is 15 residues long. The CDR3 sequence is CASSQGEFSGNTIYF. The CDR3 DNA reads TGTGCCAGCAGCCAGGGGGAATTCTCTGGAAACACCATATATTTT.

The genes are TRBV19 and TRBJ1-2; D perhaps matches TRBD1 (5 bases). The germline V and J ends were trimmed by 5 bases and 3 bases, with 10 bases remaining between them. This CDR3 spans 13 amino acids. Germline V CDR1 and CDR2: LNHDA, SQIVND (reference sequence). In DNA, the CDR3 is TGTGCCAGTAGTTCCCGGACATACTATGGCTACACCTTC. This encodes CASSSRTYYGYTF.

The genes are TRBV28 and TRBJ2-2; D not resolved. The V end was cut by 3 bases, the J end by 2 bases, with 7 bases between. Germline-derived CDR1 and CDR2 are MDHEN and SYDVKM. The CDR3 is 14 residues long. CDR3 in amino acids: CASSFRVNTGELFF. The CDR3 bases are TGTGCCAGCAGTTTCCGGGTTAACACCGGGGAGCTGTTTTTT.

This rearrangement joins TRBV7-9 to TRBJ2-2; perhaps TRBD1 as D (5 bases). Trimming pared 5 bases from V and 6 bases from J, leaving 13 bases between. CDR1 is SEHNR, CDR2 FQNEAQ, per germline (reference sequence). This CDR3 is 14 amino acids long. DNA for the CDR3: TGTGCCAGCAGCGTAACCAGGGCGGCCGGGGAGCTGTTTTTT. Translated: CASSVTRAAGELFF.

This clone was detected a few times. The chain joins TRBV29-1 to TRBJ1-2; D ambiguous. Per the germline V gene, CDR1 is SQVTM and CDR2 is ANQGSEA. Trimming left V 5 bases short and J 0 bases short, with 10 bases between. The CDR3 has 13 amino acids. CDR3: CSVPDGTNYGYTF. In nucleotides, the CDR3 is TGCAGCGTTCCCGACGGAACTAACTATGGCTACACCTTC. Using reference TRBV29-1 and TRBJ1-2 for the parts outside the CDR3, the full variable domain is SAVISQKPSRDICQRGTSLTIQCQVDSQVTMMFWYRQQPGQSLTLIATANQGSEATYESGFVIDKFPISRPNLTFSTLTVSNMSPEDSSIYLCSVPDGTNYGYTFGSGTRLTVV.

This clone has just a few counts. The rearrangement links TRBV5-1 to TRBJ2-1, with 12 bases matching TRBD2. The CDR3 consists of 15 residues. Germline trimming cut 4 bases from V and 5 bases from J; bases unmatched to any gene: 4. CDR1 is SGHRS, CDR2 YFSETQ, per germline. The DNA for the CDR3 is TGCGCCAGCAGCCTACTAGCGGGAGGTGACAATGAGCAGTTCTTC. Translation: CASSLLAGGDNEQFF.